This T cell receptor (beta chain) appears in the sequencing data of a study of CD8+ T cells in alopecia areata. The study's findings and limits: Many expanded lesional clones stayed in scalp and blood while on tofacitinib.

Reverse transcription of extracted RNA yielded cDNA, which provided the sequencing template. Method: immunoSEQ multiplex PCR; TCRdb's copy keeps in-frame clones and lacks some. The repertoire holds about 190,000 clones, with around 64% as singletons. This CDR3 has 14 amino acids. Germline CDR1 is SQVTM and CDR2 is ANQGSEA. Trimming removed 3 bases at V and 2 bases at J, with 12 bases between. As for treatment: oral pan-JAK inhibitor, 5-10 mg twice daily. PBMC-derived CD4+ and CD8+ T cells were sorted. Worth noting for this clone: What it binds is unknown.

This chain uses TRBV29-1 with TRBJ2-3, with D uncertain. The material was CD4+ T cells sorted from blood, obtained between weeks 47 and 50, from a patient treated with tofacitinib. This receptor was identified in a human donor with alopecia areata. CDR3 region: CSVDGSENTDTQYF. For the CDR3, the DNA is TGCAGCGTTGACGGCTCCGAAAACACAGATACGCAGTATTTT.